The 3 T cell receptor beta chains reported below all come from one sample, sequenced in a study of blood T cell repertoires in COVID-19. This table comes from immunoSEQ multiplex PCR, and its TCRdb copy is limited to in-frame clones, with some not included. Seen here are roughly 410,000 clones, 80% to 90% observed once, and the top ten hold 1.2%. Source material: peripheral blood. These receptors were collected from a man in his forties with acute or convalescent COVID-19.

The CDR3 bases are TGTGCCACCAGTGATTGGACAGGGAGTAATGGCTACACCTTC. Protein product: CATSDWTGSNGYTF. The gene calls are TRBV24-1 and TRBJ1-2; 8 bases are a match to TRBD1. The germline V gene has CDR1 KGHDR and CDR2 SFDVKD. The CDR3 consists of 14 residues. The trim removed 2 bases at V and 6 bases at J, leaving 4 bases unmatched.

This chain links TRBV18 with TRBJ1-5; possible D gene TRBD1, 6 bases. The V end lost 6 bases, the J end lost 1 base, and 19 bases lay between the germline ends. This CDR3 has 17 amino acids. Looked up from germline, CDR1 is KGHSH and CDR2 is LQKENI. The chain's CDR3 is CASSPRRTDRSNQPQHF. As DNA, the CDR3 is TGTGCCAGCTCCCCGAGGAGAACCGACAGGAGCAATCAGCCCCAGCATTTT.

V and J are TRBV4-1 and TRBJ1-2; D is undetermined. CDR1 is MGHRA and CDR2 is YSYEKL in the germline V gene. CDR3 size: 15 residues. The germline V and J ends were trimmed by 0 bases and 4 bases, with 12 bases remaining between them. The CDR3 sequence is CASSQEGSGIYGYTF. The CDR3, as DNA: TGCGCCAGCAGCCAAGAAGGGAGTGGAATCTATGGCTACACCTTC.